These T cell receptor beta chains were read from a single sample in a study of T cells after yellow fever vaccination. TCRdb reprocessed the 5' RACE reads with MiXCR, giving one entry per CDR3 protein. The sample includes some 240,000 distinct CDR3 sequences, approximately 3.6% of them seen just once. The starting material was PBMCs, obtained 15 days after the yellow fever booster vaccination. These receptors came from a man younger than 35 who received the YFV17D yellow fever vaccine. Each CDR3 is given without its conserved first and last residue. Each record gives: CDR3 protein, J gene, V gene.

ASGLVLGRGTRMNTEAF	TRBJ1-1	TRBV12-5
ASTWGGSGYT	TRBJ1-2	TRBV12-3/TRBV12-4
ASSSGTGDTGELF	TRBJ2-2	TRBV5-1
SATTSGGDASTDTQY	TRBJ2-3	TRBV20-1
ASSVRTETYEQY	TRBJ2-7	TRBV5-1
ASSFNGLQETQY	TRBJ2-5	TRBV7-2
ATSGGMKGNTEAF	TRBJ1-1	TRBV15
ASRTDRGETEAF	TRBJ1-1	TRBV6-5
ASSGGDRTDTQY	TRBJ2-3	TRBV5-5
ASSLGPGGEGGELF	TRBJ2-2	TRBV11-3
ASSEGGGAADTQY	TRBJ2-3	TRBV6-4
ASRDVGTAYGYT	TRBJ1-2	TRBV4-1
ASSRGFGQPQH	TRBJ1-5	TRBV12-3/TRBV12-4
AWNIKLTSDTQY	TRBJ2-3	TRBV30
ASSVEGARTDTQY	TRBJ2-3	TRBV9
SVKGQNNSPLH	TRBJ1-6	TRBV29-1
ASSLLDPKDGELF	TRBJ2-2	TRBV5-1
SAHRGDRSSYEQY	TRBJ2-7	TRBV20-1
ASSRSGGPPSMDEQF	TRBJ2-1	TRBV7-6
ASSYSRLGQETQY	TRBJ2-5	TRBV5-1
AWRSDTQY	TRBJ2-3	TRBV30
ASSSGTGVVLTEAF	TRBJ1-1	TRBV5-1
ASSLSASYEQY	TRBJ2-7	TRBV7-2
SARTLDRGQVSTDTQY	TRBJ2-3	TRBV20-1
ASSPHLTGVNTEAF	TRBJ1-1	TRBV7-3
ASSSRGSTYNEQF	TRBJ2-1	TRBV7-9
ASTESFVGQPQH	TRBJ1-5	TRBV28
ASSYLGGAAYEQY	TRBJ2-7	TRBV6-6
ASSLELETQY	TRBJ2-5	TRBV7-6
ASSSILNTGELF	TRBJ2-2	TRBV5-1
ASTRRAGGNTGELF	TRBJ2-2	TRBV7-2
SASGGPKTQY	TRBJ2-5	TRBV20-1
ASSLAGVVYT	TRBJ1-2	TRBV12-3/TRBV12-4
ASSQGGIYEQY	TRBJ2-7	TRBV7-9
ASRTASGGTDTQY	TRBJ2-3	TRBV5-4
ASSTGSSGANVLT	TRBJ2-6	TRBV6-2/TRBV6-3
ASSQAQVTRGDTQY	TRBJ2-3	TRBV7-9
ASSSSSGGPWDTQY	TRBJ2-3	TRBV5-1
ASSPLDRGVTDTQY	TRBJ2-3	TRBV18
ASSPMDSSNSPLH	TRBJ1-6	TRBV4-2
ASSQEGLSETDTQY	TRBJ2-3	TRBV4-1
ATSGRTGGTRDNGYT	TRBJ1-2	TRBV15
ASSQVSSGGRTF	TRBJ2-1	TRBV3-1
SAGGIAGGLLYNEQF	TRBJ2-1	TRBV20-1
ASSQVASGNTIY	TRBJ1-3	TRBV4-3
ASGRRSLGYT	TRBJ1-2	TRBV12-3/TRBV12-4